The next 20 T cell receptor beta chains were all read from a single sample in a study of CD8 T cells in ankylosing spondylitis. TCRdb itself ran the 5' RACE reads through MiXCR, one entry per CDR3 protein. This sample carries 220,000 or so distinct CDR3 sequences, over 9.5% of them seen once, and the ten largest clones take 20% to 25%. The source material was blood, either unsorted or a sorted T cell fraction (not recorded which). The receptors here all came from a male donor with ankylosing spondylitis or in good health (not recorded which).

V gene TRBV28 combines with J gene TRBJ1-2; no reliable D call. This CDR3 comprises 14 residues. V lost 6 bases to trimming and J lost 4 bases, with 15 bases between them. The germline gives CDR1 MDHEN, CDR2 SYDVKM. The CDR3 sequence is CASRRQVDGYGYTF. DNA for the CDR3: TGTGCCAGCAGGCGTCAGGTCGATGGCTATGGCTACACCTTC.

This chain connects TRBV20-1 to TRBJ1-2, with D unclear. Germline values: CDR1 DFQATT, CDR2 SNEGSKA (reference sequence). This CDR3 is 12 amino acids long. Trimming pared 2 bases from V and 2 bases from J, leaving 6 bases between. DNA for the CDR3: TGCAGTGCTAGAATGGGGAACTATGGCTACACCTTC. Its translation is CSARMGNYGYTF.

This clonotype was counted many times. This chain links TRBV24-1 with TRBJ1-5; D is undetermined. This CDR3 is 13 amino acids long. V was shortened by 5 bases and J by 6 bases, with 10 bases between the two germline ends. Germline V gene lookup returns CDR1 KGHDR and CDR2 SFDVKD. CDR3 region: CATSGLDAQPQHF. Here the CDR3 DNA reads TGTGCCACCAGTGGCTTGGACGCTCAGCCCCAGCATTTT.

This clonotype appeared a few times. The CDR3 protein is CSASVQGAHSYEQYF. DNA for the CDR3: TGCAGTGCTAGCGTTCAGGGGGCGCATTCCTACGAGCAGTACTTC. The chain links TRBV20-1 to TRBJ2-7; 8 bases agree with TRBD1. The germline V gene has CDR1 DFQATT and CDR2 SNEGSKA (reference sequence). The trim removed 3 bases at V and 1 base at J, leaving 8 bases unmatched. The CDR3 consists of 15 residues.

This clonotype has more than one count but fewer than ten. This rearrangement joins TRBV12-3 or TRBV12-4 to TRBJ2-3, with D possibly TRBD2 on 6 matching bases. The CDR3 is 14 amino acids. The V and J ends lost 6 bases and 0 bases respectively, with 10 bases between them. The CDR3 sequence: CASRWGLSTDTQYF. As DNA, the CDR3 is TGTGCCAGCAGATGGGGACTTAGCACAGATACGCAGTATTTT.

This chain connects TRBV3-1 to TRBJ2-3; the match to TRBD2 covers 9 bases. Germline V gene data show CDR1 as LGHDT and CDR2 as YNNKEL (reference sequence). J lost 0 bases, V lost 0 bases, and 4 bases had no gene match. The CDR3 totals 17 residues. The CDR3, as DNA: TGTGCCAGCAGCCAAGATACCAGCGGGGGGAGCACAGATACGCAGTATTTT. Protein: CASSQDTSGGSTDTQYF.

The rearrangement uses TRBV3-1 and TRBJ2-3, with D perhaps being TRBD1 or TRBD2 (6 bases each). The CDR3 is 15 residues long. V gave up 4 bases and J gave up 3 bases, with 14 bases separating them. Germline V gives CDR1 LGHDT, CDR2 YNNKEL (reference sequence). CDR3 in DNA: TGTGCCAGCAGCCGGGCGGGACAAATGACAGATACGCAGTATTTT. This translates into CASSRAGQMTDTQYF.

Many counts were recorded for this clonotype. This chain links TRBV5-1 with TRBJ2-5, with no clear D. This CDR3 has 15 residues. V shed 6 bases and J shed 2 bases, with 17 bases lying between them. Germline CDR1 SGHRS, CDR2 YFSETQ. The chain's CDR3 is CASKTRSSPQETQYF. The CDR3 nucleotides are TGCGCCAGCAAGACCCGAAGCAGCCCGCAAGAGACCCAGTACTTC.

The chain couples TRBV6-5 to TRBJ1-1; D not certain. Deletions cut 4 bases from V and 5 bases from J, with 8 bases between. The CDR3 length is 12 residues. CDR1 and CDR2 (germline): MNHEY, SVGAGI. The CDR3 region is CASSSTGTEAFF. CDR3 sequence (DNA): TGTGCCAGCAGTTCCACGGGGACTGAAGCTTTCTTT.

CDR3 DNA sequence: TGCAGCGTTGATAATGACAGGGCGACCGACGAGCAGTACTTC. Translated: CSVDNDRATDEQYF. The chain combines TRBV29-1 with TRBJ2-7, with 7 nucleotides matching TRBD1. The CDR3 is made up of 14 amino acids. Per germline, CDR1 SQVTM and CDR2 ANQGSEA. V lost 3 bases to trimming and J lost 5 bases; unmatched junction nucleotides: 10.

To note about this clonotype: A much larger clone lies a single base off, so this may be a read error. The V call is TRBV12-3 or TRBV12-4, the J call TRBJ1-3; no definite D call. This CDR3 is built from 13 residues. CDR3 amino acids: CASGANSGNPIYF. The CDR3 DNA reads TGTGCCAGCGGAGCTAACTCTGGAAACCCCATATATTTT.

At least ten counts were recorded for this clonotype. This chain connects TRBV6-1 to TRBJ2-1; 11 positions match TRBD1. Losses at the gene ends were 5 bases for V and 8 bases for J; bases not matched to a gene: 8. Germline CDR1 is MNHNS and CDR2 is SASEGT. CDR3 length: 15 amino acids. CDR3 nucleotides: TGTGCCAGCAGTCCCCGGGACAGGGGGGGCCATGAGCAGTTCTTC. It specifies CASSPRDRGGHEQFF.

This clonotype was counted a few times. The chain couples TRBV20-1 to TRBJ2-5, with D unresolved. Germline values: CDR1 DFQATT, CDR2 SNEGSKA (reference sequence). The CDR3 totals 15 residues. Trimming cost V 0 bases and J 5 bases, with 16 bases left between them. The CDR3 loop reads CSARDKSGLRETQYF. CDR3 DNA sequence: TGCAGTGCTAGAGATAAGTCAGGATTACGGGAGACCCAGTACTTC.

There are many counts of this clonotype. V is TRBV5-1 and J is TRBJ1-2; D remains unclear. CDR1 and CDR2 (germline): SGHRS, YFSETQ. The CDR3 contains 15 residues. The V gene lost 4 bases and the J gene lost 2 bases, with 15 bases spanning the gap. The CDR3 coding sequence is TGCGCCAGCAGCCCACCGGGCCCAGAGAACTATGGCTACACCTTC. It yields the protein CASSPPGPENYGYTF.

The rearrangement links TRBV7-9 to TRBJ2-3, with 11 bases aligning to TRBD2. CDR1 and CDR2 (germline): SEHNR, FQNEAQ (reference sequence). The CDR3 runs 15 residues. V shed 5 bases and J 2 bases; nucleotides not matched to a gene: 3. The CDR3 is CASSKGLAATDTQYF. The CDR3 coding sequence is TGTGCCAGCAGCAAGGGACTAGCGGCCACAGATACGCAGTATTTT. The full variable domain, rest sourced from reference TRBV7-9 and TRBJ2-3, is DTGVSQNPRHKITKRGQNVTFRCDPISEHNRLYWYRQTLGQGPEFLTYFQNEAQLEKSRLLSDRFSAERPKGSFSTLEIQRTEQGDSAMYLCASSKGLAATDTQYFGPGTRLTVL.

At least ten counts were recorded for this clonotype. The chain recombines TRBV6-1 with TRBJ1-2; 8 nucleotides align to TRBD1. Germline CDR1 reads MNHNS; CDR2 reads SASEGT. The CDR3 totals 17 residues. V lost 6 bases, J lost 8 bases, and 20 bases stayed unmatched. As DNA, the CDR3 is TGTGCCAGCAGCCGGCAGGGGCAGGGGGCTTCGTTTGCGGGCTACACCTTC. As protein: CASSRQGQGASFAGYTF.

V gene TRBV7-2 combines with J gene TRBJ2-1; D is undetermined. Germline V gives CDR1 SGHTA, CDR2 FQGNSA. V lost 3 bases and J lost 3, with 3 bases in between. CDR3 length equals 12 residues. This CDR3 is CASSFVYNEQFF. In DNA, the CDR3 is TGTGCCAGCAGCTTTGTCTACAATGAGCAGTTCTTC. Variable domain in full (rest from reference TRBV7-2 and TRBJ2-1): GAGVSQSPSNKVTEKGKDVELRCDPISGHTALYWYRQSLGQGLEFLIYFQGNSAPDKSGLPSDRFSAERTGGSVSTLTIQRTQQEDSAVYLCASSFVYNEQFFGPGTRLTVL.

The gene calls are TRBV7-7 and TRBJ1-1, with D maybe TRBD1 (5 bases). CDR1 and CDR2 from the germline V gene are SSHAT and FNYEAQ (reference sequence). The CDR3 length is 16 residues. CDR3 protein: CWAGRGSPWLSTEAFF. The DNA for the CDR3 is TGTTGGGCGGGTAGGGGATCCCCATGGTTGAGCACTGAAGCTTTCTTT.

The chain uses TRBV15 and TRBJ1-2; the D gene is possibly TRBD1 (6 bases). The V end lost 9 bases, the J end lost 1 base, and 12 bases lay between the germline ends. The CDR3 has 13 amino acids. CDR1 is LNHNV, CDR2 YYDKDF, per germline (reference sequence). CDR3 sequence reads: CATSQGNNYGYTF. CDR3 nucleotide sequence: TGTGCCACTTCGCAGGGGAATAACTATGGCTACACCTTC.

This clonotype came up many times. The chain recombines TRBV7-9 with TRBJ1-2, with D possibly TRBD1 on 6 matching bases. The germline V gene encodes CDR1 SEHNR and CDR2 FQNEAQ (reference sequence). The germline V and J ends were trimmed by 6 bases and 3 bases, with 23 bases remaining between them. CDR3 size: 17 residues. The CDR3 region has the DNA TGTGCCAGCAGTTCCCGACTCAACCAGGGGACGCACTATGGCTACACCTTC. Translating it yields CASSSRLNQGTHYGYTF.